This T cell receptor beta chain was identified in a study of CXCR4 blockade with PD-1 therapy in pancreatic cancer (dated by TCRdb to between 2018 and 2021). A note on the overall study: The study combined multiplex immunohistochemistry and TCRbeta immunosequencing of resected pancreatic ductal adenocarcinoma with ex vivo slice culture testing PD-1 and CXCR4 blockade. To look at intratumoral heterogeneity, the researchers TCR-sequenced two geographically distinct regions from each of several tumors.

Study-level results and caveats: Because only TCRbeta chains were sequenced, true antigen-specificity overlap among convergent dominant clones remained unconfirmed while awaiting paired alpha-beta single-cell sequencing. Clonal expansion was observed in tumors, with a mean productive clonality of about 0.15 compared with approximately 0.05 in healthy blood, but no correlation between clonality and survival was found. The frequency of each amino acid clone correlated strongly with the number of distinct nucleotide rearrangements encoding that clone, suggesting convergent selection driven by common tumor antigens.

About this clone itself: Its antigen is currently not known. Base quality data are lacking; no much larger clone is found one base away.

CDR1 GTSNPN and CDR2 SVGIG are derived from the germline V gene (reference sequence). V is reduced by 2 bases and J by 5 bases, leaving a spacing of 15 bases between them. The CDR3 holds 15 amino acids from the cysteine to the phenylalanine. Only the CDR3 DNA stays, 45 bases, in frame from base 1. Using the immunoSEQ Assay at Adaptive Biotechnologies, the researchers immunosequenced TCRbeta CDR3 regions from the extracted DNA. In the original analysis: To measure the absolute abundance of each unique TCRbeta CDR3, the sequences were collapsed and filtered. Clonality was calculated as 1 minus Pielou's evenness, with only productive in-frame rearrangements included in the computation. Regional overlap was evaluated by tracking the top 100 nucleotide rearrangements across paired samples, and paired versus unrelated samples were compared using the Morisita index. Convergence of nucleotide rearrangements onto identical amino acid sequences was assessed with the immunoSEQ Rearrangement Details tool. TCRdb obtained this table from immuneACCESS and retained in-frame rearrangements with V and J assigned. These tables miss some clones; where compared with another copy, unresolved V genes account for less than half of the shortfall, and the remainder is unexplained. D and trimming were read from the DNA, whereas the V and J calls and clone size are those reported in that table. This sample holds about 2,500 clones; 35% to 50% were observed only once. Of the sample, under 20% is held by the ten largest clones.

None of the patients whose archived tumor blocks were used had received neoadjuvant therapy prior to resection. In the preserved-tissue arm of the study, approximately 30 surgical resection samples from roughly 24 previously untreated pancreatic ductal adenocarcinoma patients were used. DNA for the resection arm was extracted from ten 5-micron curls of FFPE tumor cut next to the multiplex immunohistochemistry slide. Sequences were obtained from tumor tissue. Recombination connected TRBV30 to TRBJ1-4, with no D gene named confidently. The TCR sequence derives from a human donor with pancreatic ductal adenocarcinoma. The nucleotide sequence reads TGTGCCTGGAGTCCGGGCGACGGGAGAAATGAAAAACTGTTTTTT. Its translation reads: CAWSPGDGRNEKLFF.